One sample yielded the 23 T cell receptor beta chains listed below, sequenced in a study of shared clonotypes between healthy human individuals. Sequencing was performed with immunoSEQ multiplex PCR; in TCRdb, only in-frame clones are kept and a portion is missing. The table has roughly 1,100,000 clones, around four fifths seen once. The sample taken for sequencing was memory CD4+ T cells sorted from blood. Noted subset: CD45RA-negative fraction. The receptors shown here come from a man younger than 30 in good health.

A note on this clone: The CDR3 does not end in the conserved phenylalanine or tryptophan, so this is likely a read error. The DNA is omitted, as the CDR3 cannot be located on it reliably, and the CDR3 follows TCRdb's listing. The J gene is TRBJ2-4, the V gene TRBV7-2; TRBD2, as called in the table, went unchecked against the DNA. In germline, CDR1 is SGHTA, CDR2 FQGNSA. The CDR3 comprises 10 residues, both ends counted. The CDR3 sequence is CASTQEGRTA.

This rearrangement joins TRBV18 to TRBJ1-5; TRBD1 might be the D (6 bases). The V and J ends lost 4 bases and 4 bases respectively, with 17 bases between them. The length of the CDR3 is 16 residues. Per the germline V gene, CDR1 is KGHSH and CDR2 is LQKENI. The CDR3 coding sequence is TGTGCCAGCTCACTGCGACAGGAAGCAACAAATCAGCCCCAGCATTTT. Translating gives CASSLRQEATNQPQHF. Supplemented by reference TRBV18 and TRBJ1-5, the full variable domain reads NAGVMQNPRHLVRRRGQEARLRCSPMKGHSHVYWYRQLPEEGLKFMVYLQKENIIDESGMPKERFSAEFPKEGPSILRIQQVVRGDSAAYFCASSLRQEATNQPQHFGDGTRLSIL.

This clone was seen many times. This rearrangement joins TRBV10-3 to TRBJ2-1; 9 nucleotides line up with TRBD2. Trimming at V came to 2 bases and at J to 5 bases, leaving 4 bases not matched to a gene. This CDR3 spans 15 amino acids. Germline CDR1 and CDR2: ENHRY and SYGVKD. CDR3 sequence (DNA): TGTGCCATCAGTGAGAGGCGGGAGGGCCACAATGAGCAGTTCTTC. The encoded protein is CAISERREGHNEQFF.

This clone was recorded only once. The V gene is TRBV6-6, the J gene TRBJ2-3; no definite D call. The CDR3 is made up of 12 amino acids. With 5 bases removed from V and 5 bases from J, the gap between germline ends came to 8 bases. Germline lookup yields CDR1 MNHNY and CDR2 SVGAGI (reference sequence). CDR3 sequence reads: CASSQYIDTQYF. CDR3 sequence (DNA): TGTGCCAGCAGTCAATATATAGATACGCAGTATTTT.

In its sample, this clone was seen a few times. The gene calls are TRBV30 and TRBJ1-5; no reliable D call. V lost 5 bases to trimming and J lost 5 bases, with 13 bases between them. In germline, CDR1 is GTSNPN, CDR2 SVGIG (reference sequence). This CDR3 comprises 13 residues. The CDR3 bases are TGTGCCTGGTCGTACAGTTTTGATCAGCCCCAGCATTTT. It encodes CAWSYSFDQPQHF.

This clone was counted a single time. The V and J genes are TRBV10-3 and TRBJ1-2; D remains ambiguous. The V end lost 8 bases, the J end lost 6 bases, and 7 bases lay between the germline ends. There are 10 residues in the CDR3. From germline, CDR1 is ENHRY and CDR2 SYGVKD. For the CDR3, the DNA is TGTGCCATCTATGGAAATGGCTACACCTTC. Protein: CAIYGNGYTF.

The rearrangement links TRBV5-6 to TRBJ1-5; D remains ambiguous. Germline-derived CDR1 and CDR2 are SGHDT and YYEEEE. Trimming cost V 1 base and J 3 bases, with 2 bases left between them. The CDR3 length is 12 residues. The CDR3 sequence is CASSLYNQPQHF. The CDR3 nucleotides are TGTGCCAGCAGCTTGTACAATCAGCCCCAGCATTTT. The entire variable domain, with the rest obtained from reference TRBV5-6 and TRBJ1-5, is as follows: DAGVTQSPTHLIKTRGQQVTLRCSPKSGHDTVSWYQQALGQGPQFIFQYYEEEERQRGNFPDRFSGHQFPNYSSELNVNALLLGDSALYLCASSLYNQPQHFGDGTRLSIL.

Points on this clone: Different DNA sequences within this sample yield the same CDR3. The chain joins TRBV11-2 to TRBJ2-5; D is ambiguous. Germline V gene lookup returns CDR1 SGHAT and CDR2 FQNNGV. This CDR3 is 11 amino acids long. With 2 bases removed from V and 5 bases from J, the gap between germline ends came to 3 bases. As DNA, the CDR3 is TGTGCCAGCAGCTTATTGGAGACCCAGTACTTC. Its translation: CASSLLETQYF.

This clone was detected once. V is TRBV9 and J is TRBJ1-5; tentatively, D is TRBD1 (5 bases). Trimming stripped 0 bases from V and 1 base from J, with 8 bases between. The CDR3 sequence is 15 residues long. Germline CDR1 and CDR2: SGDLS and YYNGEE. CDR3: CASSVEAGSNQPQHF. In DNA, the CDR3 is TGTGCCAGCAGCGTAGAGGCAGGGAGCAATCAGCCCCAGCATTTT.

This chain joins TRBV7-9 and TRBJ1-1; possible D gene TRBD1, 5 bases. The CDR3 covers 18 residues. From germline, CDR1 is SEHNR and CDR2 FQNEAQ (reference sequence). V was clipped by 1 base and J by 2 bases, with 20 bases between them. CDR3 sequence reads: CASSLDRGMLKFNTEAFF. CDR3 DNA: TGTGCCAGCAGCTTAGACCGGGGGATGTTGAAGTTCAACACTGAAGCTTTCTTT.

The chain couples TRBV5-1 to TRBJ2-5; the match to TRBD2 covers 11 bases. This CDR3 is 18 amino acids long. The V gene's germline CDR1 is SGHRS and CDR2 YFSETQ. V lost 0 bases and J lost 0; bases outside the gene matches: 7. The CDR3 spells CASSLGLASGGNQETQYF. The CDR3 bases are TGCGCCAGCAGCTTGGGCTTGGCTAGCGGGGGGAACCAAGAGACCCAGTACTTC.

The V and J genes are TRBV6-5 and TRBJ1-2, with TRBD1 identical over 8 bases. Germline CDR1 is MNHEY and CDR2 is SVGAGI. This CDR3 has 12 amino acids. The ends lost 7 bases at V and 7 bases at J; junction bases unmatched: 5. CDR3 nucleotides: TGTGCCAGCACCGACAGGGGATCTGGCTACACCTTC. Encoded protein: CASTDRGSGYTF.

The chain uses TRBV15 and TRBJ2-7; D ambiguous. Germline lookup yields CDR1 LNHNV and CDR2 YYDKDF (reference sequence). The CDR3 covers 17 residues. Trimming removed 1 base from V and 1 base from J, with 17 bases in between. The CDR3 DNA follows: TGTGCCACCAGCAGAGTATCATATGGAAACAGTTCCTACGAGCAGTACTTC. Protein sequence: CATSRVSYGNSSYEQYF.

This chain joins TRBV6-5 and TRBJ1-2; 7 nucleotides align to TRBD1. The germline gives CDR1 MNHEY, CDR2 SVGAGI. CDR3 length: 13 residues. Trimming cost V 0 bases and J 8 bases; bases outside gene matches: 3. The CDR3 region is CASSYSTGIGYTF. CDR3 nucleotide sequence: TGTGCCAGCAGTTACTCGACAGGGATCGGCTACACCTTC.

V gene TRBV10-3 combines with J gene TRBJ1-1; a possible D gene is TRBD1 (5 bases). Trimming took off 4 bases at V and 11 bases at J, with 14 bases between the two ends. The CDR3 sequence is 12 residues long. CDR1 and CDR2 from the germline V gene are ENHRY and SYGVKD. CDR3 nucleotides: TGTGCCATCAGTGGGGGATGGGGGGATGCTTTCTTT. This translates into CAISGGWGDAFF.

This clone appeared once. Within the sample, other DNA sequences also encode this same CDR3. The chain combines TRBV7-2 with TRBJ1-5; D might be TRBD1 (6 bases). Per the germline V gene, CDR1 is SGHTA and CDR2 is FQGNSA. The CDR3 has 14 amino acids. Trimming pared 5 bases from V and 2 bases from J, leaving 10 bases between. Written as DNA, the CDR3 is TGTGCCAGCAGCCTAAGACAGGGCAATCAGCCCCAGCATTTT. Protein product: CASSLRQGNQPQHF.

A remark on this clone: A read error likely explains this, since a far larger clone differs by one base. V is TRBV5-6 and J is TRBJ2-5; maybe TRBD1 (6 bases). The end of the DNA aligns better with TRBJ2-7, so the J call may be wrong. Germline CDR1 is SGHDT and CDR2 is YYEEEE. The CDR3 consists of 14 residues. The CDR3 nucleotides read TGTGCCAGCAGCTCACAGGGTATCTCCTACGAGCAGTACTTC. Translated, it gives CASSSQGISYEQYF.

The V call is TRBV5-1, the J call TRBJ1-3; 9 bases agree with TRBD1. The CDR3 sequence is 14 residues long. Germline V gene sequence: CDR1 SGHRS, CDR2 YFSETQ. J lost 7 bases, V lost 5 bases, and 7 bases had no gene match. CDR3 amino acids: CASSQGDRVNTIYF. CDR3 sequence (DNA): TGCGCCAGCAGTCAGGGGGACAGGGTCAACACCATATATTTT.

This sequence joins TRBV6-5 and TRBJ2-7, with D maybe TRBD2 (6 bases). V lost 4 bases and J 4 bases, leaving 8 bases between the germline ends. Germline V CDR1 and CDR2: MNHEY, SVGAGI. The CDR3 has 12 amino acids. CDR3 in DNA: TGTGCCAGCAGTTCCCGGGGGTACGAGCAGTACTTC. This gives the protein CASSSRGYEQYF.

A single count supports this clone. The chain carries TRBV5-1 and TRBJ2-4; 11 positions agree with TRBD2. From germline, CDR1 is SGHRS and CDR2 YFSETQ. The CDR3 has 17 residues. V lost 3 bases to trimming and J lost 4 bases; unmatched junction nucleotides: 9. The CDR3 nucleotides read TGCGCCAGCAGCTCCTCATGGGGACTAGCGGAGAAAAACATTCAGTACTTC. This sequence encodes CASSSSWGLAEKNIQYF.

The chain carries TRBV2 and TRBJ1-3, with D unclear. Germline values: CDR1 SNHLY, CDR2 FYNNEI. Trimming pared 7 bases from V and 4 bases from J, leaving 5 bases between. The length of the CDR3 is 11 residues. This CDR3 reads CASIKGNTIYF. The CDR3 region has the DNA TGTGCCAGCATCAAGGGAAACACCATATATTTT.

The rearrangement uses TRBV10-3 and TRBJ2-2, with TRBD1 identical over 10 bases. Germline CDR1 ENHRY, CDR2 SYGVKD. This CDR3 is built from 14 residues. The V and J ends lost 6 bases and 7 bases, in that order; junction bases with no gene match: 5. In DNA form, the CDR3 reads TGTGCCATCAGGACAGGGGGCGCAGGCGGGGAGCTGTTTTTT. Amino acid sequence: CAIRTGGAGGELFF.

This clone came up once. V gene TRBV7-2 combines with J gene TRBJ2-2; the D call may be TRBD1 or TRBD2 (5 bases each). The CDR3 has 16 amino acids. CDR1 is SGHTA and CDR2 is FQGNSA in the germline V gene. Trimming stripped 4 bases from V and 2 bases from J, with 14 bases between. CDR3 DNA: TGTGCCAGCAGCTCCAGAGGGGCCAGTAACACCGGGGAGCTGTTTTTT. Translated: CASSSRGASNTGELFF.